The 14 T cell receptor beta chains presented below share a single source sample, sequenced in a study of shared clonotypes between healthy human individuals (dated by TCRdb to 2018 to 2021). The method was the immunoSEQ multiplex PCR assay. TCRdb limited this immuneACCESS table to in-frame rearrangements with V and J called. A share of clones is missing; checked studies link under half to unresolved V genes, and the rest is unexplained. This sample comprises roughly 520,000 clones, roughly 95% of them detected only once. The ten largest clones add up to about 0.067% of the sample. Source material: naive CD4+ T cells sorted from blood. Explained via the paper, the cell subset or site label denotes: CD45RA+ positively selected. These receptors all stem from a young woman in good health.

The chain is built from TRBV28 and TRBJ1-1; D call uncertain. Trimming took 6 bases from V and 4 from J, leaving 15 bases between them. Germline lookup yields CDR1 MDHEN and CDR2 SYDVKM. This CDR3 spans 14 amino acids. The CDR3 region is CASSPTRDSTEAFF. CDR3 nucleotides: TGTGCCAGCAGCCCGACCCGAGATTCCACTGAAGCTTTCTTT.

The sample holds one count of this clone. This chain joins TRBV2 and TRBJ2-7; 10 positions match TRBD2. The CDR3 covers 11 residues. V gave up 6 bases and J gave up 7 bases; unmatched junction bases: 0. Germline V gene sequence: CDR1 SNHLY, CDR2 FYNNEI. CDR3 sequence: CASRLAGEQYF. Here the CDR3 DNA reads TGTGCCAGCAGACTAGCGGGGGAGCAGTACTTC.

The genes are TRBV28 and TRBJ2-7; D is perhaps TRBD2 (5 bases). Germline V gene data show CDR1 as MDHEN and CDR2 as SYDVKM. V lost 4 bases, J lost 0 bases, and 16 bases lay in between. CDR3 length: 16 amino acids. The DNA for the CDR3 is TGTGCCAGCAGTTCGGGTGCGTGGAGGAGCTCCTACGAGCAGTACTTC. Amino acids: CASSSGAWRSSYEQYF.

The V call is TRBV5-1, the J call TRBJ2-3; 11 nucleotides line up with TRBD2. This CDR3 comprises 16 residues. The germline gives CDR1 SGHRS, CDR2 YFSETQ. Trimming took 4 bases from V and 3 from J; bases not matched to a gene: 7. The CDR3 is CASSIPTSGSTDTQYF. DNA of the CDR3: TGCGCCAGCAGCATTCCTACTAGCGGGAGTACAGATACGCAGTATTTT.

The chain links TRBV27 to TRBJ1-4; D may be TRBD1 (5 bases). The ends were cut back, 1 base at V and 2 bases at J, with 11 bases in the middle. CDR1 is MNHEY and CDR2 is SMNVEV in the germline V gene (reference sequence). The CDR3 sequence is 16 residues long. The CDR3 loop reads CASSLYRAGTNEKLFF. The CDR3 DNA reads TGTGCCAGCAGTTTATACCGCGCAGGGACTAATGAAAAACTGTTTTTT.

This clone was observed a single time. This rearrangement joins TRBV25-1 to TRBJ2-2, with D perhaps matching TRBD2 (5 bases). Between the trimmed V and J ends, which lost 5 bases and 7 bases, there was a span of 14 bases. Germline CDR1 reads MGHDK; CDR2 reads SYGVNS. The CDR3 covers 14 residues. CDR3: CASSPLLRDGELFF. CDR3 DNA: TGTGCCAGCAGTCCCCTTCTCCGGGACGGGGAGCTGTTTTTT.

This clone has only one observation. The chain joins TRBV28 to TRBJ2-2; D is unclear. This CDR3 has 15 residues. V was clipped by 6 bases and J by 9 bases, with 20 bases between them. In germline, CDR1 is MDHEN, CDR2 SYDVKM. The CDR3 bases are TGTGCCAGCAGCCCGCTGTTAAGTGGGGTACGGGAGCTGTTTTTT. Translating it yields CASSPLLSGVRELFF.

The V and J genes are TRBV28 and TRBJ1-5, with D possibly matching TRBD1 (6 bases). V gave up 4 bases and J gave up 4 bases, with 11 bases separating them. CDR3 length equals 14 residues. CDR1 MDHEN and CDR2 SYDVKM come from the germline V gene. As DNA, the CDR3 is TGTGCCAGCAGTTCGTCACAGGGAAATCAGCCCCAGCATTTT. As protein: CASSSSQGNQPQHF.

The J gene is TRBJ2-3, the V gene TRBV27; D possibly corresponds to TRBD2 (6 bases). Between the trimmed V and J ends, which lost 3 bases and 3 bases, there was a span of 13 bases. The CDR3 covers 15 residues. CDR1 is MNHEY and CDR2 is SMNVEV in the germline V gene (reference sequence). The CDR3 spells CASSFLTSRTDTQYF. As DNA, the CDR3 is TGTGCCAGCAGTTTCTTGACTAGTCGGACAGATACGCAGTATTTT.

The V and J genes are TRBV6-5 and TRBJ1-3; tentatively, D is TRBD1 (6 bases). With 7 bases removed from V and 0 bases from J, the gap between germline ends came to 13 bases. The CDR3 totals 15 residues. CDR1 MNHEY and CDR2 SVGAGI come from the germline V gene. This chain's CDR3 is CASKGTWSSGNTIYF. The CDR3 DNA follows: TGTGCCAGCAAGGGGACATGGAGCTCTGGAAACACCATATATTTT.

J is TRBJ1-2 and V is TRBV30; possibly TRBD1 for D (5 bases). V was clipped by 4 bases and J by 4 bases, with 16 bases between them. Germline-derived CDR1 and CDR2 are GTSNPN and SVGIG (reference sequence). The CDR3 is 14 amino acids. For the CDR3, the DNA is TGTGCCTGGACACCGGTGACAGCGTTCTATGGCTACACCTTC. Its protein product is CAWTPVTAFYGYTF.

This clone is a singleton in its sample. The chain employs TRBV28 and TRBJ2-7; 11 nucleotides line up with TRBD2. The junction had 11 bases not matched to a gene; V was cut back by 6 bases and J by 1 base. Germline V gene lookup returns CDR1 MDHEN and CDR2 SYDVKM. The length of the CDR3 is 17 residues. CDR3 region: CASRPGLAASNSYEQYF. The CDR3 nucleotides read TGTGCCAGCAGACCGGGACTAGCGGCTTCCAATTCCTACGAGCAGTACTTC.

The chain uses TRBV28 and TRBJ1-2; D possibly corresponds to TRBD1 (5 bases). Trimming pared 8 bases from V and 6 bases from J, leaving 19 bases between. Germline loops: CDR1 MDHEN, CDR2 SYDVKM. The length of the CDR3 is 14 residues. The CDR3 sequence: CASRTGGRRNGYTF. CDR3 nucleotide sequence: TGTGCCAGCCGAACGGGGGGTAGACGGAATGGCTACACCTTC.

J is TRBJ1-5 and V is TRBV28; TRBD1 might be the D (6 bases). Per germline, CDR1 MDHEN and CDR2 SYDVKM. The ends were cut back, 5 bases at V and 7 bases at J, with 15 bases in the middle. CDR3 length equals 14 residues. The CDR3 is CASSPGTDRQPQHF. The CDR3 DNA reads as TGTGCCAGCAGTCCCGGGACCGACAGGCAGCCCCAGCATTTT. The variable domain in full, completed from reference TRBV28 and TRBJ1-5, reads DVKVTQSSRYLVKRTGEKVFLECVQDMDHENMFWYRQDPGLGLRLIYFSYDVKMKEKGDIPEGYSVSREKKERFSLILESASTNQTSMYLCASSPGTDRQPQHFGDGTRLSIL.